These T cell receptor beta chains were read from a single sample in a study of CD8 T cells in ankylosing spondylitis. In TCRdb, the 5' RACE reads were re-called with MiXCR into one record per CDR3 protein. The profile shows 150,000 to 250,000 distinct CDR3 sequences, 9.5% to 15% of them singletons. The sample was blood, either unsorted or a sorted T cell fraction (not recorded which). The receptors here all came from a male donor with ankylosing spondylitis or in good health (not recorded which). The CDR3 runs from the conserved cysteine through the conserved F or W. A D gene is named only where the DNA matches it firmly. Size values are once, few and many counts, or a class for expanded clones, and some rows have none.

TRBJ2-7 TRBV11-2 NA NA TGTGCCAGCAGCTTTGCAAGCGTCTACGAGCAGTACTTC CASSFASVYEQYF
TRBJ2-7 TRBV11-1 NA TRBD1 TGTGCCAGCAGCTTAGGGCAGGGGGCAGCCTCCTACGAGCAGTACTTC CASSLGQGAASYEQYF
TRBJ2-5 TRBV7-9 few NA TGTGCCAGCAGCTTACGGAACAGGATACAAGAGACCCAGTACTTC CASSLRNRIQETQYF
TRBJ2-3 TRBV10-2 few NA TGCGCCAGCAGTGAGGTTCAGGGTTGGACCACAGATACGCAGTATTTT CASSEVQGWTTDTQYF
TRBJ2-1 TRBV7-9 once TRBD1 TGTGCCAGCAGCTTGACGGACAGGGGCTACAATGAGAAGTTCTTC CASSLTDRGYNEKFF
TRBJ2-1 TRBV9 NA TRBD2 TGTGCCAGCAGCCACACTAGCGCGGAAGCGGGTGAGCAGTTCTTC CASSHTSAEAGEQFF
TRBJ2-1 TRBV19 NA TRBD2 TGTGCCAGTAGTTCTCGACTAGCGGGAGCCACCTACAATGAGCAGTTCTTC CASSSRLAGATYNEQFF
TRBJ2-7 TRBV4-1 few NA TGCGCCAGCAGCCAAGGGCCTACTAGGGGCGGCGAGCAGTACTTC CASSQGPTRGGEQYF
TRBJ2-7 TRBV29-1 few TRBD1 TGCAGCGTGTCGAACTGGACAGGGGGGGAGCAGTACTTC CSVSNWTGGEQYF
TRBJ2-3 TRBV5-1 few TRBD1 TGCGCCAGCAGCACCAGGACAGGGGACACTACTAGTCATTTT CASSTRTGDTTSHF
TRBJ2-3 TRBV5-1 NA NA TGCGCCAGCAGCTTGCATACCGGGGCCGGCACAGATACGCAGTATTTT CASSLHTGAGTDTQYF
TRBJ1-1 TRBV6-5 once NA TGTGCCAGCAGTTACGAGAGTGGCGTGAACACTGAAGCTTTCTTT CASSYESGVNTEAFF
TRBJ1-2 TRBV12-3/TRBV12-4 many NA TGTGCCAGCAGCTCTGCCCTCCTCGGGAACTATGGCTACACCTTC CASSSALLGNYGYTF
TRBJ2-7 TRBV3-1 NA NA TGTGCCAGCAGCCATAAAAGTACCTACGAGCAGTACTTC CASSHKSTYEQYF
TRBJ2-2 TRBV12-5 many NA TGTGCTAGTGGTTTGGCTACCGGGACGATAAACACCGGGGAGCTGTTTTTT CASGLATGTINTGELFF
TRBJ2-3 TRBV20-1 few TRBD2 TGCAGTGCTAGAGATAGGGCAGCGGGGGGGTACACAGATACGCAGTATTTT CSARDRAAGGYTDTQYF
TRBJ1-6 TRBV12-3/TRBV12-4 many TRBD1 TGTGCCAGCAGTTTAGATGGGACAGGGGTGAATTCACCCCTCCACTTT CASSLDGTGVNSPLHF
TRBJ1-1 TRBV7-9 many NA TGTGCCAGCAGCTTAGAAGCAGGGAACATGAACACTGAAGCTTTCTTT CASSLEAGNMNTEAFF
TRBJ1-1 TRBV3-1 few NA TGTGCCTCGCTGGGAGGTGTGGGGACTGAAGCTTTCTTT CASLGGVGTEAFF
TRBJ1-3 TRBV18 once TRBD1 TGTGCCAGCTCACCGGATCCGGGACAGGGAAACACCATATATTTT CASSPDPGQGNTIYF
TRBJ1-2 TRBV10-3 many NA TGTGCCATCAGTGTAGAGGCAGAAGGCTATGGCTACACCTTC CAISVEAEGYGYTF
TRBJ2-3 TRBV3-1 few TRBD2 TGTGCCAGCAGCCAAGAATTAGTGGAGCGGGGCCTGACAGATACGCAGTATTTT CASSQELVERGLTDTQYF
TRBJ1-1 TRBV12-3/TRBV12-4 NA NA TGTGCCAGCAGTTTTATCTACACTGAAGCTTTCTTT CASSFIYTEAFF
TRBJ1-1 TRBV12-3/TRBV12-4 few TRBD1 TGTGCCAGCAGTTCCGCCGGACAGGCGAACACTGAAGCTTTCTTT CASSSAGQANTEAFF
TRBJ2-7 TRBV11-2 NA NA TGTGCCAGCAGCTTAGAGGCGGGAACTTACGAGCAGTACTTC CASSLEAGTYEQYF
TRBJ2-7 TRBV10-3 few TRBD2 TGTGCCATCAGTGGGAGCGGGGCTGCCTACGAGCAGTACTTC CAISGSGAAYEQYF
TRBJ2-4 TRBV4-1 many NA TGCGCCAGCAGCCCTCAGGAGGAGGCCAAAAACATTCAGTACTTC CASSPQEEAKNIQYF
TRBJ2-5 TRBV7-9 many TRBD2 TGTGCCAGCAGCGGGGGACTAGCGGGAGAAGAGACCCAGTACTTC CASSGGLAGEETQYF
TRBJ1-2 TRBV4-1 many NA TGCGCCAGCAGCCAAGATCTTGTAGGCAGGGCAACAAATGGCTACACCTTC CASSQDLVGRATNGYTF
TRBJ2-6 TRBV5-1 few NA TGCGCCAGCAGCTTGGTACCGGGGGCCAACGTCCTGACTTTC CASSLVPGANVLTF
TRBJ1-1 TRBV6-1 NA NA TGTGCCAGCAGCCCCTCCACACTGGGGAACACTGAAGCTTTCTTT CASSPSTLGNTEAFF
TRBJ2-1 TRBV20-1 NA NA TGCAGTGCTAGAAAAGCGGGCCGAAATGAGCAGTTCTTC CSARKAGRNEQFF
TRBJ2-7 TRBV5-1 few NA TGCGCCAGCAGCGGAACCATCGACACGGGTACCTACGAGCAGTACTTC CASSGTIDTGTYEQYF
TRBJ2-1 TRBV12-3/TRBV12-4 many TRBD2 TGTGCCAGCAGTTTGGGGACTAGCGGGGGTAATGAGCAGTTCTTC CASSLGTSGGNEQFF
TRBJ2-7 TRBV7-8 many TRBD2 TGTGCCAGCAGCACCGGGGGGGGCTTCTACGAGCAGTACTTC CASSTGGGFYEQYF
TRBJ2-7 TRBV18 NA NA TGTGCCAGCTCACCCGGAGACGGCTACGAGCAGTACTTC CASSPGDGYEQYF
TRBJ2-7 TRBV29-1 many NA TGCAGCGTTGGACCCCTTTTTTGCCCCCACTACGAGCAGTACTTC CSVGPLFCPHYEQYF
TRBJ2-1 TRBV6-2/TRBV6-3 NA NA TGTGCCAGCACCCTTGAAGGTAGCTCCTACAATGAGCAGTTCTTC CASTLEGSSYNEQFF
TRBJ1-1 TRBV7-9 many NA TGTGCCAGCAGCTTAGACCCTCAATCGAACACTGAAGCTTTCTTT CASSLDPQSNTEAFF
TRBJ2-1 TRBV14 few NA TGTGCCAGCAGCCCCATGGCGAGGGTCCGACTGAATGAGCAGTTCTTC CASSPMARVRLNEQFF
TRBJ2-1 TRBV2 few TRBD2 TGTGCCAGCAGCCCCTACCCCCCAGCGGGGGCCTACAATGAGCAGTTCTTC CASSPYPPAGAYNEQFF
TRBJ1-2 TRBV6-5 many NA TGTGCCAGCAGTTACTCGATGGACTGGTATGGGTACTATGGCTACACCTTC CASSYSMDWYGYYGYTF
TRBJ1-1 TRBV27 NA NA TGTGCCAGCAGTCTAAGATCAGGTCAGGGGGCTTTCTTT CASSLRSGQGAFF
TRBJ2-2 TRBV3-1 NA TRBD2 TGTGCCACCACCCAAGGACTAGCGGGAGCCGGGGAGCTGTTTTTT CATTQGLAGAGELFF
TRBJ2-7 TRBV18 many NA TGTGCCAGCTCACCACCTGAATACGAGCAGTACTTC CASSPPEYEQYF
TRBJ1-1 TRBV6-5 NA NA TGTGCCAGCAGTTACTCGAAGGTTTGGGTCCGCCCGAACACTGAAGCTTTCTTT CASSYSKVWVRPNTEAFF
TRBJ2-1 TRBV27 few NA TGTGCCAGCAGTTTAGGGACCAGTGATGAGCAGTTCTTC CASSLGTSDEQFF
TRBJ2-3 TRBV6-1 few NA TGTGCCAGCAGTGAAAGAAGGTCTCTCACAGATACGCAGTATTTT CASSERRSLTDTQYF
TRBJ1-2 TRBV27 NA TRBD1 TGTGCCAGCAGTTTATCCGAGACAGGGGCAGCTAACTATGGCTACACCTTC CASSLSETGAANYGYTF
TRBJ1-2 TRBV10-2 many TRBD1 TGCGCCAGCAGGGGAGGGACAGACCTAAACTATGGCTACACCTTC CASRGGTDLNYGYTF
TRBJ2-7 TRBV13 NA NA TGTGCCAGCAGCCACGCCTACTACGAGCAGTACTTC CASSHAYYEQYF
TRBJ1-1 TRBV7-2 few NA TGTGCCAGCAGCTTCGCGTGGCCGGGAGGTGAAGCTTTCTTT CASSFAWPGGEAFF